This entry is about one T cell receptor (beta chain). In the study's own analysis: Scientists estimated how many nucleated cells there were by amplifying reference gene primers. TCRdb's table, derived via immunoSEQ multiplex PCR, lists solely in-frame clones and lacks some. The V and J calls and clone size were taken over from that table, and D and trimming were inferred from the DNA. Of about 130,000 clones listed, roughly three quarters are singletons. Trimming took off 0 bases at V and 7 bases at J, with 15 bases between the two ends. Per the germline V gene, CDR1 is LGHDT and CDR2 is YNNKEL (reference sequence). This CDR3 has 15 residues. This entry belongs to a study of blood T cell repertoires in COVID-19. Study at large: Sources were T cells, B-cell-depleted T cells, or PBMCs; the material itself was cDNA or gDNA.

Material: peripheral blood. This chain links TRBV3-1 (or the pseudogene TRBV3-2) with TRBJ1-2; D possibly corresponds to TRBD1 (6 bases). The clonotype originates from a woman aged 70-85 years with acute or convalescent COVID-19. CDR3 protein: CASSQDLGQRRGYTF. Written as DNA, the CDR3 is TGTGCCAGCAGCCAAGATCTGGGACAACGGCGTGGCTACACCTTC.